This T cell receptor (beta chain) is drawn from a study of T cells after yellow fever vaccination. Study at large: The authors prepared low-cell-number fractions using SMART-Seq v4 Ultra Low Input.

This clonotype was counted between two and nine times. Its matching antigen is unknown. Study-level points and caveats: After the booster, over 95% of CD4 and 88% of CD8 primary-response clones were re-detected. The CD4 and CD8 compartments had a small share of their clonotypes in common.

Production of TCR cDNA was by 5'RACE template switching, which also added a universal primer site and UMIs. Each CDR3 protein is one row after TCRdb ran MiXCR on the 5' RACE reads. The table shows approximately 340,000 distinct CDR3 sequences, with roughly 8.7% occurring only once. There are 18 residues in the CDR3. Trimming removed 8 bases at V and 0 bases at J, with 22 bases between. The V gene's germline CDR1 is MNHEY and CDR2 SVGAGI. The sample consisted of PBMCs, taken on the day of the first yellow fever vaccination. The receptor's source is a man between 18 and 35 years old who received the YFV17D yellow fever vaccine. V usage is TRBV6-5 and J usage is TRBJ1-4, with D possibly matching TRBD1 (6 bases). This CDR3 reads CASCRQGRGYATNEKLFF. Written as DNA, the CDR3 is TGTGCCAGCTGTCGGCAGGGTAGGGGGTATGCAACTAATGAAAAACTGTTTTTT.